The following is a T cell receptor beta chain sequence with its context. Its matching antigen is unknown. Only in-frame clones appear in the TCRdb table, and some are missing; sequencing was by immunoSEQ multiplex PCR. The profile shows about 97,000 clones, roughly 84% of them singletons. This CDR3 is built from 16 residues. Germline loops: CDR1 ENHRY, CDR2 SYGVKD. Trimming stripped 2 bases from V and 4 bases from J, with 15 bases between. This record belongs to a study of T cell responses to AZD1222 COVID-19 vaccine. Study results and caveats: The sample set comprised mostly white British donors with more females, and clonal diversity was possibly underestimated. Baseline serology detected seropositivity in only a handful of AZD1222 recipients.

The sample in question was peripheral blood, obtained on day 0 of AZD1222 vaccination. The TCR sequence derives from an adult in good health. The chain links TRBV10-3 to TRBJ2-1; possibly TRBD1 or TRBD2 for D (6 bases each). The CDR3 coding sequence is TGTGCCATCAGTGAGGGAGGGGGTTTTTTATACAATGAGCAGTTCTTC. It translates to CAISEGGGFLYNEQFF.